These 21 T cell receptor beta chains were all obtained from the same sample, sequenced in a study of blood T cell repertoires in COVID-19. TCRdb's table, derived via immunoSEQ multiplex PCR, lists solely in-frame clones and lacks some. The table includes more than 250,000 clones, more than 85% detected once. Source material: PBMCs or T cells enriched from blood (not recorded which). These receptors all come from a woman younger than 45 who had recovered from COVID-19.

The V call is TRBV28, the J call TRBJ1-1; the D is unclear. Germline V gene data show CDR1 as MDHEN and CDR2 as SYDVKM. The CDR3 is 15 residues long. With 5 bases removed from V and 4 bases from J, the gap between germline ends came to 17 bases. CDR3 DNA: TGTGCCAGCAGTCCCCTCGGTGCGCCGAGCACTGAAGCTTTCTTT. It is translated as CASSPLGAPSTEAFF.

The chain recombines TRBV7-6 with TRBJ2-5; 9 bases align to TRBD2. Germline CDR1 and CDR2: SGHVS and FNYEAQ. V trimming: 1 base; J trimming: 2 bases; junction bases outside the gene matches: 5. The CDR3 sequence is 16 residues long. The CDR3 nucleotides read TGTGCCAGCAGCTTAGGCGGTAGCGGGGGTCAAGAGACCCAGTACTTC. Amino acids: CASSLGGSGGQETQYF.

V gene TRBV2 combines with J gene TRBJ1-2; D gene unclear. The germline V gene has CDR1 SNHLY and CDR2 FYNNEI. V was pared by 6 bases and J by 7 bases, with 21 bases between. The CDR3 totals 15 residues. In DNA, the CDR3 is TGTGCCAGCAGCTACGACATCTACGGGGAGCGTGGCTACACCTTC. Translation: CASSYDIYGERGYTF.

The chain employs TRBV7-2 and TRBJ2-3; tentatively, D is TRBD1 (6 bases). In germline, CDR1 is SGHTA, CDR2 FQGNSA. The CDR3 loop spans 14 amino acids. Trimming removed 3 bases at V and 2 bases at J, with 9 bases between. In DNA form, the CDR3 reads TGTGCCAGCAGCTTTGACAGGCACACAGATACGCAGTATTTT. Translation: CASSFDRHTDTQYF.

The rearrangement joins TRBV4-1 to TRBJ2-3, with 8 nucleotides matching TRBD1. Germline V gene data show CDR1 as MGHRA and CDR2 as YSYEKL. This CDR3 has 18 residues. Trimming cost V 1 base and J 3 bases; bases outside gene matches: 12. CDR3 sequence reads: CASSQGDIRQGWTDTQYF. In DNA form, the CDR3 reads TGCGCCAGCAGCCAAGGGGACATAAGACAGGGGTGGACAGATACGCAGTATTTT.

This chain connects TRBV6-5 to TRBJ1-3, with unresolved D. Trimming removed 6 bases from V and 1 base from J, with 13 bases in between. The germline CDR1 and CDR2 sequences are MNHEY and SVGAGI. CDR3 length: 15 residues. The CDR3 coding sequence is TGTGCCAGCAGACAACCAAGCGGGTCTGGAAACACCATATATTTT. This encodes CASRQPSGSGNTIYF.

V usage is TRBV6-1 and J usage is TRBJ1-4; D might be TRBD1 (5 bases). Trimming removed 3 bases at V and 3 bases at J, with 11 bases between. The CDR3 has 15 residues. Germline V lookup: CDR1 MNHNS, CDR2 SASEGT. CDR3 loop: CASSDGGAPNEKLFF. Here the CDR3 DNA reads TGTGCCAGCAGTGACGGCGGGGCCCCTAATGAAAAACTGTTTTTT.

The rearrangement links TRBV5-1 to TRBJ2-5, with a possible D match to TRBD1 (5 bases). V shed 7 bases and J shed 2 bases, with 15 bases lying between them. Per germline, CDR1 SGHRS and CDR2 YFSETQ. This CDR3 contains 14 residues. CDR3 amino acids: CASRLGPTQETQYF. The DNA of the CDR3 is TGCGCCAGCCGGCTGGGGCCGACTCAAGAGACCCAGTACTTC.

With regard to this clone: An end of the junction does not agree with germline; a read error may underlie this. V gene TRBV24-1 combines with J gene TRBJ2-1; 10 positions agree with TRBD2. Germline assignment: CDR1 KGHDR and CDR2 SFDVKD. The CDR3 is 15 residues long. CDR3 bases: TGTGCCACCAGTGACCCGGGACTAGCGAAGGGAGGCTTTGTCTTC. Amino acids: CATSDPGLAKGGFVF.

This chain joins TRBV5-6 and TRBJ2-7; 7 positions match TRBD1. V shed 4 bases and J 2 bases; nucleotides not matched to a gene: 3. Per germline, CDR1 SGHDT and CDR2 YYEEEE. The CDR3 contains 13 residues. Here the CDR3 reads CASSLDRAYEQYF. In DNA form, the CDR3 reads TGTGCCAGCAGCCTAGACAGGGCCTACGAGCAGTACTTC.

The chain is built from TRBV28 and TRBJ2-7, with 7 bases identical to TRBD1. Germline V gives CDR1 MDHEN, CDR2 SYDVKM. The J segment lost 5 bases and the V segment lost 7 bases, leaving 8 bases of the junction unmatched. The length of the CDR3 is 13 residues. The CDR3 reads CASTPGGGDEQYF. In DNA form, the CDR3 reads TGTGCCAGCACCCCAGGGGGTGGGGACGAGCAGTACTTC.

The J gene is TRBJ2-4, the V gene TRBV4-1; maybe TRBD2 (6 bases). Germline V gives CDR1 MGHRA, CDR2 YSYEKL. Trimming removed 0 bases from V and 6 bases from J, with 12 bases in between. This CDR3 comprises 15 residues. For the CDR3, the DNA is TGCGCCAGCAGCCAAGATTTCGGGAGAGGAAACATTCAGTACTTC. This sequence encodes CASSQDFGRGNIQYF.

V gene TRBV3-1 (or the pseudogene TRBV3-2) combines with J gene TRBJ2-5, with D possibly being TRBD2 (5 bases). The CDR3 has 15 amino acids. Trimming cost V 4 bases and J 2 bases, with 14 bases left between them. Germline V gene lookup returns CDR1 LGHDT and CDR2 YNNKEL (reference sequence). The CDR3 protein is CASSPRPRDQETQYF. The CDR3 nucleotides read TGTGCCAGCAGCCCACGACCGAGGGATCAAGAGACCCAGTACTTC.

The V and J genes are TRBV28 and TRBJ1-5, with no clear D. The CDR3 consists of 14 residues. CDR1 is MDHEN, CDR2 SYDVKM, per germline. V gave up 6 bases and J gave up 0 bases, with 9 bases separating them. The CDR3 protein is CASSSGTSNQPQHF. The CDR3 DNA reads TGTGCCAGCAGCTCGGGAACTAGCAATCAGCCCCAGCATTTT.

CDR3 in DNA: TGTGCCAGCAGCCCCGGTTTGAGTAATGAAAAACTGTTTTTT. Translating gives CASSPGLSNEKLFF. The chain joins TRBV7-9 to TRBJ1-4; D unclear. Per germline, CDR1 SEHNR and CDR2 FQNEAQ (reference sequence). Trimming removed 5 bases from V and 4 bases from J, with 11 bases in between. This CDR3 comprises 14 residues.

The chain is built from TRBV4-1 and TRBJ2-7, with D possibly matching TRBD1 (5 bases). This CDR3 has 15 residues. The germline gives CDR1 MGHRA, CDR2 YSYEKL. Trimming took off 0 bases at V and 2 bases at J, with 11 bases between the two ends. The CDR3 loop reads CASSQDTRQTYEQYF. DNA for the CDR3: TGCGCCAGCAGCCAAGATACGAGACAGACCTACGAGCAGTACTTC.

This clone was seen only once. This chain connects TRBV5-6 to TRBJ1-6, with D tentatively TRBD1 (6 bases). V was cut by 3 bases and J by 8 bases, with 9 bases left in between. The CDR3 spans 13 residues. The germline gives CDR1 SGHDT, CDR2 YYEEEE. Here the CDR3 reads CASSSYRDSPLHF. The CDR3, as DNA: TGTGCCAGCAGCTCGTACAGGGATTCACCCCTCCACTTT. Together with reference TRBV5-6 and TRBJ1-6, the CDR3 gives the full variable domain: DAGVTQSPTHLIKTRGQQVTLRCSPKSGHDTVSWYQQALGQGPQFIFQYYEEEERQRGNFPDRFSGHQFPNYSSELNVNALLLGDSALYLCASSSYRDSPLHFGNGTRLTVT.

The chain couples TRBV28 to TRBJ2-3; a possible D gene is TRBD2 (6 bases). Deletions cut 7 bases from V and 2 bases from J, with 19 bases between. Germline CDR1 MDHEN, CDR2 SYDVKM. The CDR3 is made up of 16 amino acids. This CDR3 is CASTLSPGANTDTQYF. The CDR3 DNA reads TGTGCCAGCACCCTCTCACCGGGAGCCAACACAGATACGCAGTATTTT. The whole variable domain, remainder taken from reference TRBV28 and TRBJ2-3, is DVKVTQSSRYLVKRTGEKVFLECVQDMDHENMFWYRQDPGLGLRLIYFSYDVKMKEKGDIPEGYSVSREKKERFSLILESASTNQTSMYLCASTLSPGANTDTQYFGPGTRLTVL.

In DNA form, the CDR3 reads TGTGCCAGTACCCAGCCAACAGGGCCCCTCTCTGGAAACACCATATATTTT. This gives the protein CASTQPTGPLSGNTIYF. The chain joins TRBV19 to TRBJ1-3; D is possibly TRBD1 (6 bases). In germline, CDR1 is LNHDA, CDR2 SQIVND (reference sequence). CDR3 length: 17 residues. Trimming left V 7 bases short and J 0 bases short, with 19 bases between.

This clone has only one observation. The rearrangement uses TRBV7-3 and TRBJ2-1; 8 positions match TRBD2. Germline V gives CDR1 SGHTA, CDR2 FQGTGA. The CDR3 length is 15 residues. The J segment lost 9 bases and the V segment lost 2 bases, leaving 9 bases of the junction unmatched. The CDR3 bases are TGTGCCAGCAGCTTATTTTCGGGAGGGGACTTTGAGCAGTTCTTC. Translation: CASSLFSGGDFEQFF. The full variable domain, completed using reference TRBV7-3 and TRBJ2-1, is GAGVSQTPSNKVTEKGKYVELRCDPISGHTALYWYRQSLGQGPEFLIYFQGTGAADDSGLPNDRFFAVRPEGSVSTLKIQRTERGDSAVYLCASSLFSGGDFEQFFGPGTRLTVL.

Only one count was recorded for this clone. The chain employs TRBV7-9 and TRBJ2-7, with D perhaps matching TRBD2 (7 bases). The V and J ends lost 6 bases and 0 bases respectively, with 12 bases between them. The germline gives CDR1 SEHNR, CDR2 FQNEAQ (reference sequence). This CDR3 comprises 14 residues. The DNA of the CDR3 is TGTGCCAGCAGTCGGGGGGCTTCCTCCTACGAGCAGTACTTC. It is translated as CASSRGASSYEQYF.